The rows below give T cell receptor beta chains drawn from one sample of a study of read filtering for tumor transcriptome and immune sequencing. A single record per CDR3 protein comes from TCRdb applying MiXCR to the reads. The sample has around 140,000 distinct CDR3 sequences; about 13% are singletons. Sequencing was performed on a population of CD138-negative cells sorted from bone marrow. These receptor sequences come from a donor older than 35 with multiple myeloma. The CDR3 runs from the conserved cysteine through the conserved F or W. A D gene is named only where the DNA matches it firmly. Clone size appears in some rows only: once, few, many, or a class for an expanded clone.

CASSPQSLAGSYEQYF | TGTGCCAGCAGTCCTCAGAGCCTAGCGGGGTCCTACGAGCAGTACTTC | many | TRBJ2-7 | TRBD2 | TRBV6-6
CASSPLGEGPYEQYF | TGTGCCAGCAGCCCTTTAGGGGAGGGACCCTACGAGCAGTACTTC | many | TRBJ2-7 | TRBD2 | TRBV3-1
CASSFQGAAGNTIYF | TGTGCCAGCAGCTTCCAGGGGGCTGCTGGAAACACCATATATTTT | NA | TRBJ1-3 | TRBD1 | TRBV11-2
CSAEWGTNEKLFF | TGCAGCGCCGAGTGGGGGACTAATGAAAAACTGTTTTTT | many | TRBJ1-4 | NA | TRBV29-1
CASSLEGNWNQPQHF | TGTGCCAGCAGCTTAGAGGGGAATTGGAATCAGCCCCAGCATTTT | many | TRBJ1-5 | NA | TRBV11-2
CASSYGTSGDEQFF | TGCGCCAGCAGCTACGGGACCAGCGGGGATGAGCAGTTCTTC | many | TRBJ2-1 | TRBD2 | TRBV4-1
CSVWDSLNTEAFF | TGCAGCGTTTGGGACAGCCTAAACACTGAAGCTTTCTTT | few | TRBJ1-1 | TRBD1 | TRBV29-1
CAIEKRAGHAGVNEQFF | TGTGCCATAGAAAAAAGGGCGGGGCATGCCGGGGTCAATGAGCAGTTCTTC | many | TRBJ2-1 | NA | TRBV10-3
CASNVLAGRTDTQYF | TGTGCCAGCAATGTACTAGCGGGACGCACAGATACGCAGTATTTT | many | TRBJ2-3 | TRBD2 | TRBV6-1
CATSRDRGLKTYNEQFF | TGTGCCACCAGCAGAGATCGGGGACTCAAAACCTACAATGAGCAGTTCTTC | many | TRBJ2-1 | NA | TRBV15
CASSVTGKSTDTQYF | TGTGCCAGCAGCGTCACAGGGAAGTCCACAGATACGCAGTATTTT | many | TRBJ2-3 | NA | TRBV7-3
CASSLALILRGQGTGETQYF | TGTGCCAGCAGCTTAGCCCTTATCCTTCGGGGACAGGGTACCGGAGAGACCCAGTACTTC | many | TRBJ2-5 | TRBD1 | TRBV7-8
CAISGLAGNNEQFF | TGTGCCATCAGTGGACTAGCGGGAAACAATGAGCAGTTCTTC | many | TRBJ2-1 | TRBD2 | TRBV10-3
CAGSYGGWGLENEQFF | TGTGCCGGCAGTTATGGGGGCTGGGGGCTAGAGAATGAGCAGTTCTTC | NA | TRBJ2-1 | NA | TRBV6-2/TRBV6-3
CASSPRTATYEQYF | TGTGCCAGTAGTCCTAGGACAGCTACTTACGAGCAGTACTTC | many | TRBJ2-7 | NA | TRBV19
CATSDPRQGGYEQYF | TGTGCCACCAGTGATCCTCGACAGGGCGGCTACGAGCAGTACTTC | many | TRBJ2-7 | TRBD1 | TRBV24-1
CASSGDSHQPQHF | TGTGCCAGCAGCGGGGACAGTCATCAGCCCCAGCATTTT | few | TRBJ1-5 | TRBD1 | TRBV6-6
CASSNGQRINTEAFF | TGTGCCAGCAGTAATGGACAGCGCATTAACACTGAAGCTTTCTTT | many | TRBJ1-1 | NA | TRBV6-6
CASSQRGRGDNQPQHF | TGTGCCAGCAGCCAAAGAGGGAGAGGGGACAATCAGCCCCAGCATTTT | NA | TRBJ1-5 | NA | TRBV4-2
CASSFGTSVTGELFF | TGTGCCAGCAGCTTTGGGACTAGCGTCACCGGGGAGCTGTTTTTT | many | TRBJ2-2 | TRBD2 | TRBV5-6
CSVGTSGRGYEQYF | TGCAGCGTTGGGACTAGCGGGAGAGGCTACGAGCAGTACTTC | few | TRBJ2-7 | TRBD2 | TRBV29-1
CASSFQTGIISYEQYF | TGTGCCAGCAGTTTCCAGACAGGGATTATTTCCTACGAGCAGTACTTC | many | TRBJ2-7 | TRBD1 | TRBV6-2/TRBV6-3
CSVSASGSTDTQYF | TGCAGCGTTTCGGCTAGCGGGAGTACAGATACGCAGTATTTT | many | TRBJ2-3 | TRBD2 | TRBV29-1
CASSLLWGGRDYEQYF | TGTGCCAGCAGCCTCCTCTGGGGCGGGAGAGACTACGAGCAGTACTTC | NA | TRBJ2-7 | TRBD2 | TRBV7-2
CASSQPGLAGDEQFF | TGTGCCAGCAGCCAACCGGGACTAGCGGGAGATGAGCAGTTCTTC | many | TRBJ2-1 | TRBD2 | TRBV7-8
CASSTSDDREGVSYNEQFF | TGTGCCAGCAGCACCTCTGACGATCGGGAGGGTGTATCCTACAATGAGCAGTTCTTC | many | TRBJ2-1 | TRBD2 | TRBV13
CASSWTTKSGELFF | TGTGCCAGCAGCTGGACTACCAAGAGCGGGGAGCTGTTTTTT | few | TRBJ2-2 | NA | TRBV11-2
CASSLVLVAGQETQYF | TGTGCCAGCAGCTTAGTCTTGGTAGCGGGACAAGAGACCCAGTACTTC | few | TRBJ2-5 | TRBD2 | TRBV7-2
CSAPVSGQETQYF | TGCAGTGCTCCCGTGAGCGGCCAAGAGACCCAGTACTTC | few | TRBJ2-5 | NA | TRBV20-1
CASGNRGRELFF | TGTGCCAGCGGGAACCGGGGGCGGGAGCTGTTTTTT | many | TRBJ2-2 | NA | TRBV7-9
CASKPQGGIYGYTF | TGTGCCAGCAAGCCGCAGGGGGGTATCTATGGCTACACCTTC | many | TRBJ1-2 | TRBD1 | TRBV12-3/TRBV12-4
CASSLALGSGGEKLFF | TGTGCCAGCAGCTTAGCGCTGGGATCCGGGGGCGAAAAACTGTTTTTT | many | TRBJ1-4 | NA | TRBV7-9
CASSLHTGQPQHF | TGCGCCAGCAGCTTACATACAGGGCAGCCCCAGCATTTT | many | TRBJ1-5 | NA | TRBV5-1
CATSGGTSGSTDTQYF | TGTGCCACCAGCGGAGGGACTAGCGGGAGCACAGATACGCAGTATTTT | NA | TRBJ2-3 | TRBD2 | TRBV15
CSVKTGRGTDTQYF | TGCAGCGTTAAAACAGGACGGGGTACAGATACGCAGTATTTT | many | TRBJ2-3 | NA | TRBV29-1
CATFGGSLYNEQFF | TGTGCCACCTTCGGGGGGAGCCTTTACAATGAGCAGTTCTTC | many | TRBJ2-1 | TRBD2 | TRBV7-9